Listed below are T cell receptor beta chains from one sample, sequenced in a study of blood T cell repertoires in COVID-19. Profiled with immunoSEQ multiplex PCR; TCRdb holds only in-frame clones, not every one. Of roughly 130,000 clones listed, roughly four fifths are singletons. The material sequenced was peripheral blood. The receptors here all came from a middle-aged man with active or convalescent COVID-19. The CDR3 runs from the conserved cysteine through the conserved F or W. D genes are given only for firm matches. A row's size may be missing; if present it is once, few, many or a size class.

>.|TRBV10-1|TRBJ1-4|.
CASSWRGKPATNEKLFF
TGCGCCAGCAGCTGGAGGGGCAAACCTGCAACTAATGAAAAACTGTTTTTT
>.|TRBV5-6|TRBJ2-3|TRBD2
CASSPGTSGLAVSTDTQYF
TGTGCCAGCAGCCCCGGGACGTCGGGACTAGCGGTTAGCACAGATACGCAGTATTTT
>.|TRBV10-3|TRBJ2-3|.
CAISSSGLFTDTQYF
TGTGCCATCAGTTCCTCGGGACTTTTCACAGATACGCAGTATTTT
>.|TRBV18|TRBJ2-5|.
CASSRGQQETQYF
TGTGCCAGCTCACGAGGACAACAAGAGACCCAGTACTTC
>.|TRBV2|TRBJ2-3|.
CASRRDPAVTDTQYF
TGTGCCAGCAGACGCGATCCGGCGGTCACAGATACGCAGTATTTT
>.|TRBV12-5|TRBJ2-7|.
CASGLSSATYEQYF
TGTGCTAGTGGTTTGTCTAGCGCGACCTACGAGCAGTACTTC
>.|TRBV3-1/TRBV3-2|TRBJ1-3|.
CASSQGQGRRNTIYF
TGTGCCAGCAGCCAGGGTCAGGGTCGAAGAAACACCATATATTTT
>.|TRBV5-1|TRBJ2-1|.
CASTSAESSYNEQFF
TGCGCCAGCACGTCGGCGGAAAGCTCCTACAATGAGCAGTTCTTC
>.|TRBV9|TRBJ1-3|TRBD1
CASSVNPTGARHTIYF
TGTGCCAGCAGCGTAAATCCGACAGGGGCACGGCACACCATATATTTT
>once|TRBV6-5|TRBJ1-6|.
CASRDRAGINSPLHF
TGTGCCAGCAGGGACCGGGCCGGGATCAATTCACCCCTCCACTTT
>.|TRBV18|TRBJ1-1|.
CASSPPTARRTEAFF
TGTGCCAGCTCACCACCTACCGCCCGGCGGACTGAAGCTTTCTTT
>.|TRBV4-3|TRBJ2-7|TRBD1
CASSRNRDRAYEQYF
TGCGCCAGCAGCCGGAACCGGGACAGAGCCTACGAGCAGTACTTC
>.|TRBV19|TRBJ2-2|.
CASSRGGTGELFF
TGTGCCAGTAGTAGGGGCGGTACCGGGGAGCTGTTTTTT
>.|TRBV6-6|TRBJ2-4|.
CASQSQGSAKNIQYF
TGTGCCAGCCAGTCGCAGGGAAGCGCCAAAAACATTCAGTACTTC
>.|TRBV5-1|TRBJ2-2|.
CASKPAARTANTGELFF
TGCGCCAGCAAACCTGCCGCCCGGACAGCGAACACCGGGGAGCTGTTTTTT
>.|TRBV3-1/TRBV3-2|TRBJ2-5|.
CASSQVSGGPSKGTQYF
TGTGCCAGCAGCCAAGTGTCTGGCGGGCCCTCAAAAGGGACCCAGTACTTC
>.|TRBV10-3|TRBJ2-3|.
CASQGGQIYTDTQYF
TGTGCCTCCCAAGGAGGACAGATCTACACAGATACGCAGTATTTT
>.|TRBV19|TRBJ1-1|.
CASSMLGGNTEAFF
TGTGCCAGTAGTATGTTGGGGGGGAACACTGAAGCTTTCTTT
>.|TRBV15|TRBJ2-2|TRBD2
CATSDLAGSNTGELFF
TGTGCCACCAGCGATCTAGCGGGATCGAACACCGGGGAGCTGTTTTTT
>.|TRBV25-1|TRBJ1-2|TRBD1
CASSKDRGGYTF
TGTGCCAGCAGTAAGGACAGGGGCGGCTACACCTTC
>.|TRBV19|TRBJ2-7|TRBD2
CASSAGLAGAEQYF
TGTGCCAGTAGTGCCGGACTAGCGGGGGCCGAGCAGTACTTC
>.|TRBV5-1|TRBJ2-1|.
CASSQGGTGENNEQFF
TGCGCCAGCAGCCAGGGAGGGACAGGCGAAAACAATGAGCAGTTCTTC
>.|TRBV5-8|TRBJ2-7|TRBD2
CASSLDGTSGYEQYF
TGTGCCAGCAGCTTGGATGGGACTAGCGGTTACGAGCAGTACTTC
>.|TRBV18|TRBJ2-7|.
CASSPLSSYEQYF
TGTGCCAGCTCACCCCTAAGCTCCTACGAGCAGTACTTC
>few|TRBV18|TRBJ2-7|TRBD1
CASSFTGTGVREQYF
TGTGCCAGCTCGTTTACCGGGACAGGGGTTCGAGAGCAGTACTTC
>.|TRBV6-6|TRBJ2-2|TRBD1
CASSTTQGAGTGELFF
TGTGCCAGCAGTACGACACAGGGGGCGGGCACCGGGGAGCTGTTTTTT
>.|TRBV9|TRBJ1-3|.
CASSVDGTPRNTIYF
TGTGCCAGCAGCGTAGATGGGACACCAAGAAACACCATATATTTT
>.|TRBV28|TRBJ2-5|TRBD2
CASGSAGGGEETQYF
TGTGCCAGCGGCTCGGCGGGGGGGGGAGAAGAGACCCAGTACTTC
>few|TRBV2|TRBJ1-1|.
CASTVEGTNTEAFF
TGTGCCAGCACCGTTGAGGGCACAAACACTGAAGCTTTCTTT
>.|TRBV12-3/TRBV12-4|TRBJ1-2|TRBD1
CASSQGVNYGYTF
TGTGCCAGCAGCCAGGGGGTTAACTATGGCTACACCTTC
>.|TRBV30|TRBJ1-5|.
CAWGQGSHNQPQHF
TGTGCCTGGGGCCAGGGGTCCCACAATCAGCCCCAGCATTTT
>.|TRBV14|TRBJ2-2|.
CASSPAPGTPNTGELFF
TGTGCCAGCAGCCCGGCCCCCGGGACTCCGAACACCGGGGAGCTGTTTTTT
>.|TRBV5-6|TRBJ1-6|.
CASSFAGRDSPLHF
TGTGCCAGCAGCTTCGCGGGGAGAGATTCACCCCTCCACTTT
>few|TRBV7-2|TRBJ1-3|.
CASSLEPVGNTIYF
TGTGCCAGCAGCTTAGAGCCGGTTGGAAACACCATATATTTT
>many|TRBV10-3|TRBJ2-1|TRBD1
CASFRDRSVNEQFF
TGTGCCTCGTTCCGGGACAGGAGCGTCAATGAGCAGTTCTTC
>.|TRBV7-9|TRBJ1-3|TRBD1
CASSPGGQGFGNTIYF
TGTGCCAGCAGCCCCGGCGGACAGGGGTTTGGAAACACCATATATTTT
>.|TRBV21-1|TRBJ2-7|.
CASSKVTSNGVYEQYF
TGTGCCAGCAGCAAAGTGACTAGCAATGGGGTCTACGAGCAGTACTTC
>.|TRBV6-2/TRBV6-3|TRBJ1-2|.
CASSYWQGGGYTF
TGTGCCAGCAGTTACTGGCAGGGCGGTGGCTACACCTTC
>.|TRBV5-1|TRBJ2-2|.
CASSPQGYTGELFF
TGCGCCAGCAGCCCCCAGGGATACACCGGGGAGCTGTTTTTT
>few|TRBV2|TRBJ1-1|.
CASLRTGNTEAFF
TGTGCCAGCTTAAGAACGGGGAACACTGAAGCTTTCTTT
>few|TRBV15|TRBJ1-5|.
CATSRDGGVWQPQHF
TGTGCCACCAGCAGAGATGGGGGGGTCTGGCAGCCCCAGCATTTT
>.|TRBV6-5|TRBJ2-3|TRBD2
CASSLTSRGTDTQYF
TGTGCCAGCAGTTTGACTAGCCGTGGGACAGATACGCAGTATTTT
>.|TRBV18|TRBJ1-2|.
CASSFQGNYGYTF
TGTGCCAGCTCTTTCCAGGGAAACTATGGCTACACCTTC
>.|TRBV5-4|TRBJ2-1|.
CASSFPSSSYNEQFF
TGTGCCAGCAGCTTCCCCTCCAGCTCCTACAATGAGCAGTTCTTC
>once|TRBV6-1|TRBJ2-1|TRBD2
CASREGLAGGPLEQFF
TGTGCCAGCAGGGAAGGACTAGCGGGGGGGCCCCTAGAGCAGTTCTTC
>.|TRBV15|TRBJ1-1|.
CATSRDSTSNEAFF
TGTGCCACCAGCAGAGATTCCACGAGCAATGAAGCTTTCTTT
>.|TRBV7-9|TRBJ1-5|.
CASSLGGSSNQPQHF
TGTGCCAGCAGCTTAGGTGGCAGTAGCAATCAGCCCCAGCATTTT
>.|TRBV7-9|TRBJ1-4|.
CASRTGGPHEKLFF
TGTGCCAGCAGGACCGGAGGCCCCCATGAAAAACTGTTTTTT
>.|TRBV10-1|TRBJ2-2|TRBD1
CASSEFGTGYSTGELFF
TGCGCCAGCAGTGAGTTCGGGACAGGGTATAGCACCGGGGAGCTGTTTTTT
>.|TRBV6-5|TRBJ2-7|TRBD1
CASSYPSDRGTYEQYF
TGTGCCAGCAGTTACCCATCAGACAGGGGAACCTACGAGCAGTACTTC
>.|TRBV14|TRBJ2-3|TRBD1
CASSQDRRQGADTQYF
TGTGCCAGCAGCCAAGATCGACGACAGGGGGCAGATACGCAGTATTTT
>.|TRBV5-6|TRBJ1-4|.
CASSLGAPNEKLFF
TGTGCCAGCAGCTTGGGGGCCCCCAATGAAAAACTGTTTTTT
>.|TRBV20-1|TRBJ2-5|.
CSASRGPQETQYF
TGCAGTGCTAGTCGAGGGCCGCAAGAGACCCAGTACTTC